This entry features one TCR beta chain sequence. Authors' methods: Counts of nucleated cells, estimated from reference gene primer amplification, were obtained. Measured with immunoSEQ multiplex PCR; TCRdb has only the in-frame clones, and not every one. V, J and clone size derive from that table, while D and trimming were established from the DNA sequence. The repertoire has 110,000 to 150,000 clones, roughly 86% of them found once; the top ten carry approximately 8%. The source of the sample is a study of blood T cell repertoires in COVID-19. In the study overall: The United States, Italy and Spain provided the acute and convalescent COVID-19 samples. From T cells, B-cell-depleted T cells, or PBMCs came the material, which was cDNA or gDNA.

Trimming left V 6 bases short and J 6 bases short, with 24 bases between. From germline, CDR1 is MRHNA and CDR2 SNTAGT. The CDR3 has 17 amino acids. This TCR was sampled from a woman in her sixties or seventies with acute or convalescent COVID-19. Sequencing used peripheral blood. The chain uses TRBV6-4 and TRBJ2-1, with a tentative D call TRBD1 (6 bases). This CDR3 reads CASSTEGHSKGGNEQFF. The CDR3 DNA follows: TGTGCCAGCAGCACCGAAGGACACTCGAAAGGGGGCAATGAGCAGTTCTTC.